Presented here are 26 T cell receptor beta chains from one specimen sequenced in a study of T cells in Graves' hyperthyroidism and ophthalmopathy. There were TCR beta CDR3 regions amplified from RNA transcripts. First-round RT-PCR with HTBI primers amplified the TCR CDR3 region. A single record per CDR3 protein comes from TCRdb applying MiXCR to the multiplex PCR reads. The sample includes 500,000 to 650,000 distinct CDR3 sequences, around 20% of them seen just once. The source material was blood. All receptors come from a man between 35 and 55 years old with Graves' ophthalmopathy.

This clonotype came up many times. This rearrangement joins TRBV3-1 to TRBJ2-7; no clear D gene. V lost 1 base, J lost 6 bases, and 10 bases lay in between. The germline V gene encodes CDR1 LGHDT and CDR2 YNNKEL (reference sequence). There are 13 residues in the CDR3. Here the CDR3 reads CASSQGRDLEQYF. The CDR3 nucleotides are TGTGCCAGCAGCCAAGGGCGCGATCTCGAGCAGTACTTC.

In its sample, this clonotype was seen many times. The chain links TRBV12-3 or TRBV12-4 to TRBJ2-7; TRBD2 matches at 15 bases. With 5 bases clipped from V and 0 bases from J, the junction kept 5 bases outside the gene matches. CDR3 length equals 17 residues. The CDR3 DNA follows: TGTGCCAGCAGTCCCGGGACTAGCGGGGGGAGCTCCTACGAGCAGTACTTC. Its translation: CASSPGTSGGSSYEQYF.

In its sample, this clonotype was seen a few times. The CDR3 reads CASSRLQAGGGEQFF. For the CDR3, the DNA is TGTGCCAGCAGCCGGCTTCAAGCGGGAGGAGGTGAGCAGTTCTTC. This rearrangement joins TRBV6-2 or TRBV6-3 to TRBJ2-1; 9 positions agree with TRBD2. The V segment lost 6 bases and the J segment 9 bases; nucleotides outside the gene matches: 12. Germline V gives CDR1 MNHEY, CDR2 SVGEGT. The CDR3 loop spans 15 amino acids.

The chain is built from TRBV30 and TRBJ2-5; D gene ambiguous. The CDR3 is made up of 12 amino acids. Trimming removed 2 bases from V and 1 base from J, with 5 bases in between. CDR1 and CDR2 (germline): GTSNPN, SVGIG (reference sequence). The CDR3, as DNA: TGTGCCTGGAGTTTTATCCAAGAGACCCAGTACTTC. Protein sequence: CAWSFIQETQYF.

The table lists this clonotype with many counts. The chain carries TRBV20-1 and TRBJ2-2; 10 bases line up with TRBD2. V trimming: 4 bases; J trimming: 5 bases; junction bases outside the gene matches: 4. This CDR3 is 14 amino acids long. CDR1 is DFQATT, CDR2 SNEGSKA, per germline (reference sequence). CDR3: CSATRTSGTGELFF. The CDR3 region has the DNA TGCAGTGCTACCAGGACTAGCGGAACCGGGGAGCTGTTTTTT.

This clonotype was counted at least ten times. This sequence joins TRBV3-1 and TRBJ2-3, with 7 bases aligning to TRBD1. From germline, CDR1 is LGHDT and CDR2 YNNKEL (reference sequence). This CDR3 region has 14 residues. Losses at the gene ends were 3 bases for V and 4 bases for J; bases not matched to a gene: 4. CDR3 nucleotide sequence: TGTGCCAGCAGCCATCGGCAGGGGGCAGATACGCAGTATTTT. Encoded protein: CASSHRQGADTQYF.

Remarks on this clonotype: This may stem from a read error, because a much larger clone lies one nucleotide away. The chain joins TRBV28 to TRBJ2-1, with D perhaps matching TRBD1 or TRBD2 (5 bases each). CDR1 is MDHEN, CDR2 SYDVKM, per germline. The germline V and J ends were trimmed by 2 bases and 8 bases, with 16 bases remaining between them. The CDR3 is 15 amino acids. For the CDR3, the DNA is TGTGCCAGCAGTTTAGGGGGTCCCATCTCCGATGAGCAGTTCTTC. Protein product: CASSLGGPISDEQFF.

This clonotype was seen ten or more times. The chain joins TRBV20-1 to TRBJ2-7; D possibly corresponds to TRBD2 (6 bases). CDR1 and CDR2 from the germline V gene are DFQATT and SNEGSKA (reference sequence). This CDR3 is built from 11 residues. The V and J ends lost 4 bases and 4 bases respectively, with 8 bases between them. As DNA, the CDR3 is TGCAGTGCTACCGGGGGATACGAGCAGTACTTC. It translates to CSATGGYEQYF.

This clonotype has a handful of counts. The chain uses TRBV5-1 and TRBJ2-7, with D perhaps matching TRBD1 or TRBD2 (5 bases each). Germline V gene sequence: CDR1 SGHRS, CDR2 YFSETQ. The CDR3 is made up of 14 amino acids. The V and J ends lost 4 bases and 2 bases respectively, with 13 bases between them. The CDR3 DNA sequence: TGCGCCAGCAGCCCCGGGACCCAGACCTACGAGCAGTACTTC. Residues: CASSPGTQTYEQYF. The entire variable domain, with the rest obtained from reference TRBV5-1 and TRBJ2-7, is as follows: KAGVTQTPRYLIKTRGQQVTLSCSPISGHRSVSWYQQTPGQGLQFLFEYFSETQRNKGNFPGRFSGRQFSNSRSEMNVSTLELGDSALYLCASSPGTQTYEQYFGPGTRLTVT.

V gene TRBV20-1 combines with J gene TRBJ2-7; the D is unclear. V shed 5 bases and J shed 3 bases, with 14 bases lying between them. Germline CDR1 DFQATT, CDR2 SNEGSKA (reference sequence). This CDR3 region has 13 residues. The DNA of the CDR3 is TGCAGTGCTGCCCCGACCCAATACTACGAGCAGTACTTC. It encodes CSAAPTQYYEQYF.

This clonotype was picked up many times. This chain uses TRBV30 with TRBJ1-1, with unresolved D. V lost 0 bases and J lost 7, with 12 bases in between. Germline CDR1 reads GTSNPN; CDR2 reads SVGIG (reference sequence). The CDR3 runs to 13 residues. The CDR3 reads CAWSVDGRSEAFF. DNA of the CDR3: TGTGCCTGGAGTGTTGACGGCCGCAGTGAAGCTTTCTTT.

This chain links TRBV29-1 with TRBJ2-3; perhaps TRBD2 as D (7 bases). CDR3 size: 14 residues. The germline gives CDR1 SQVTM, CDR2 ANQGSEA. Trimming cost V 3 bases and J 2 bases, with 12 bases left between them. The CDR3 nucleotides are TGCAGCGTTGATAGGGGGGGGCCCACAGATACGCAGTATTTT. Protein sequence: CSVDRGGPTDTQYF.

The table lists this clonotype with a few counts. The missing conserved phenylalanine or tryptophan at the end of this CDR3 makes a read error likely. The chain combines TRBV2 with TRBJ1-5, with D hard to call. Trimming pared 2 bases from V and 0 bases from J, leaving 5 bases between. This CDR3 has 14 amino acids. From germline, CDR1 is SNHLY and CDR2 FYNNEI. CDR3 protein: CASSETYSNQPQHS. The CDR3 DNA reads TGTGCCAGCAGTGAAACTTATAGCAATCAGCCCCAGCATTCT.

This chain connects TRBV20-1 to TRBJ1-2, with D hard to call. CDR1 and CDR2 from the germline V gene are DFQATT and SNEGSKA (reference sequence). There are 11 residues in the CDR3. Trimming pared 0 bases from V and 11 bases from J, leaving 10 bases between. The CDR3 is CSARDTPLYTF. CDR3 in DNA: TGCAGTGCTAGAGATACCCCTCTATACACCTTC.

This clonotype was seen only a few times. V is TRBV7-8 and J is TRBJ1-1; 8 bases map to TRBD1. V was pared by 5 bases and J by 7 bases, with 12 bases of the junction left unmatched. This CDR3 has 15 residues. From germline, CDR1 is SGHVS and CDR2 FQNEAQ. CDR3 coding DNA: TGTGCCAGCAGCCGAAGGGGACAGGAGCAAAATGAAGCTTTCTTT. Amino acids: CASSRRGQEQNEAFF. Full variable domain (rest looked up from reference TRBV7-8 and TRBJ1-1): GAGVSQSPRYKVAKRGQDVALRCDPISGHVSLFWYQQALGQGPEFLTYFQNEAQLDKSGLPSDRFFAERPEGSVSTLKIQRTQQEDSAVYLCASSRRGQEQNEAFFGQGTRLTVV.

This clonotype was seen ten or more times. The J gene is TRBJ2-2, the V gene TRBV28; D not resolved. This CDR3 is 15 amino acids long. Per the germline V gene, CDR1 is MDHEN and CDR2 is SYDVKM. Trimming removed 8 bases from V and 0 bases from J, with 13 bases in between. CDR3 loop: CASVWSGANTGELFF. The CDR3 region has the DNA TGTGCCAGCGTCTGGTCTGGGGCGAACACCGGGGAGCTGTTTTTT.

The V and J genes are TRBV20-1 and TRBJ2-5, with D hard to call. Germline V gene data show CDR1 as DFQATT and CDR2 as SNEGSKA (reference sequence). CDR3 size: 11 residues. V shed 2 bases and J shed 4 bases, with 5 bases lying between them. The CDR3 DNA sequence: TGCAGTGCTAGATACAGAGAGACCCAGTACTTC. Its translation is CSARYRETQYF.

V is TRBV15 and J is TRBJ2-3, with 8 bases fitting TRBD2. The germline CDR1 and CDR2 sequences are LNHNV and YYDKDF (reference sequence). CDR3 length: 17 amino acids. Trimming removed 0 bases from V and 2 bases from J; junction bases left unmatched: 7. CDR3 residues: CATSRDGAGVLTDTQYF. DNA of the CDR3: TGTGCCACCAGCAGAGACGGAGCGGGAGTCCTCACAGATACGCAGTATTTT.

There are many counts of this clonotype. The chain is built from TRBV3-1 and TRBJ1-1; D unresolved. V was trimmed by 2 bases and J by 5 bases, leaving 6 bases between them. Germline loops: CDR1 LGHDT, CDR2 YNNKEL (reference sequence). CDR3 length equals 12 residues. The CDR3 DNA sequence: TGTGCCAGCAGCCAATGGTCTACTGAAGCTTTCTTT. This sequence encodes CASSQWSTEAFF.

CDR3 sequence: CASSRDRGLGGELFF. The CDR3 DNA sequence: TGTGCCAGCAGCCGGGACAGGGGCTTGGGCGGGGAGCTGTTTTTT. The chain recombines TRBV5-6 with TRBJ2-2, with 10 nucleotides matching TRBD1. The trim removed 4 bases at V and 7 bases at J, leaving 7 bases unmatched. The CDR3 covers 15 residues. Germline CDR1 is SGHDT and CDR2 is YYEEEE.

Of note for this clonotype: This clone may be a read error of a much larger clone one base away. The chain combines TRBV6-5 with TRBJ2-5, with TRBD2 matching 7 bases. The germline V gene encodes CDR1 MNHEY and CDR2 SVGAGI. J gave up 3 bases and V 3 bases, and 7 bases lay outside the gene matches. This CDR3 spans 15 amino acids. The chain's CDR3 is CASSYSGEGEETQYF. The CDR3 DNA follows: TGTGCCAGCAGTTATAGTGGGGAGGGAGAAGAGACCCAGTACTTC.

The sample holds many counts of this clonotype. The chain uses TRBV3-1 and TRBJ1-2; no firm D call. CDR1 and CDR2 from the germline V gene are LGHDT and YNNKEL (reference sequence). The CDR3 runs to 13 residues. Trimming cost V 1 base and J 7 bases, with 10 bases left between them. CDR3 DNA: TGTGCCAGCAGCCAAGGGGGATCCGGTGGCTACACCTTC. It specifies CASSQGGSGGYTF.

The V call is TRBV2, the J call TRBJ1-5, with 8 bases identical to TRBD1. The CDR3 runs 14 residues. From germline, CDR1 is SNHLY and CDR2 FYNNEI. With V trimmed by 5 bases and J by 3 bases, 3 bases remained unmatched. The CDR3 protein is CASSRRGLNQPQHF. CDR3 nucleotide sequence: TGTGCCAGCAGTCGCAGGGGGCTCAATCAGCCCCAGCATTTT. Full variable domain (rest looked up from reference TRBV2 and TRBJ1-5): EPEVTQTPSHQVTQMGQEVILRCVPISNHLYFYWYRQILGQKVEFLVSFYNNEISEKSEIFDDQFSVERPDGSNFTLKIRSTKLEDSAMYFCASSRRGLNQPQHFGDGTRLSIL.

This clonotype was seen only a few times. The genes are TRBV7-9 and TRBJ2-7, with D perhaps being TRBD1 or TRBD2 (5 bases each). Germline loops: CDR1 SEHNR, CDR2 FQNEAQ (reference sequence). The CDR3 extends over 13 amino acids. Trimming left V 3 bases short and J 3 bases short, with 9 bases between. CDR3 in DNA: TGTGCCAGCAGCTTTGAGGGGATCTACGAGCAGTACTTC. This encodes CASSFEGIYEQYF. Full variable domain (missing parts from reference TRBV7-9 and TRBJ2-7): DTGVSQNPRHKITKRGQNVTFRCDPISEHNRLYWYRQTLGQGPEFLTYFQNEAQLEKSRLLSDRFSAERPKGSFSTLEIQRTEQGDSAMYLCASSFEGIYEQYFGPGTRLTVT.

This clonotype showed up many times. This chain connects TRBV7-3 to TRBJ2-3, with TRBD2 matching over 10 bases. From germline, CDR1 is SGHTA and CDR2 FQGTGA. CDR3 size: 18 residues. With 5 bases clipped from V and 1 base from J, the junction kept 12 bases outside the gene matches. The CDR3 nucleotides are TGTGCCAGCAGCCCTGGGGGGACTAGCGTGTCTGGCACAGATACGCAGTATTTT. Its translation is CASSPGGTSVSGTDTQYF. Together with reference TRBV7-3 and TRBJ2-3, the CDR3 gives the full variable domain: GAGVSQTPSNKVTEKGKYVELRCDPISGHTALYWYRQSLGQGPEFLIYFQGTGAADDSGLPNDRFFAVRPEGSVSTLKIQRTERGDSAVYLCASSPGGTSVSGTDTQYFGPGTRLTVL.

This clonotype was picked up many times. The rearrangement links TRBV5-6 to TRBJ1-1, with unresolved D. The CDR3 has 15 residues. Germline CDR1 and CDR2: SGHDT and YYEEEE. V dropped 2 bases and J dropped 1 base, with 12 bases sitting between them. This CDR3 is CASSFSRGWNTEAFF. The CDR3 bases are TGTGCCAGCAGCTTCTCCAGAGGATGGAACACTGAAGCTTTCTTT. Using reference TRBV5-6 and TRBJ1-1 for the parts outside the CDR3, the full variable domain is DAGVTQSPTHLIKTRGQQVTLRCSPKSGHDTVSWYQQALGQGPQFIFQYYEEEERQRGNFPDRFSGHQFPNYSSELNVNALLLGDSALYLCASSFSRGWNTEAFFGQGTRLTVV.